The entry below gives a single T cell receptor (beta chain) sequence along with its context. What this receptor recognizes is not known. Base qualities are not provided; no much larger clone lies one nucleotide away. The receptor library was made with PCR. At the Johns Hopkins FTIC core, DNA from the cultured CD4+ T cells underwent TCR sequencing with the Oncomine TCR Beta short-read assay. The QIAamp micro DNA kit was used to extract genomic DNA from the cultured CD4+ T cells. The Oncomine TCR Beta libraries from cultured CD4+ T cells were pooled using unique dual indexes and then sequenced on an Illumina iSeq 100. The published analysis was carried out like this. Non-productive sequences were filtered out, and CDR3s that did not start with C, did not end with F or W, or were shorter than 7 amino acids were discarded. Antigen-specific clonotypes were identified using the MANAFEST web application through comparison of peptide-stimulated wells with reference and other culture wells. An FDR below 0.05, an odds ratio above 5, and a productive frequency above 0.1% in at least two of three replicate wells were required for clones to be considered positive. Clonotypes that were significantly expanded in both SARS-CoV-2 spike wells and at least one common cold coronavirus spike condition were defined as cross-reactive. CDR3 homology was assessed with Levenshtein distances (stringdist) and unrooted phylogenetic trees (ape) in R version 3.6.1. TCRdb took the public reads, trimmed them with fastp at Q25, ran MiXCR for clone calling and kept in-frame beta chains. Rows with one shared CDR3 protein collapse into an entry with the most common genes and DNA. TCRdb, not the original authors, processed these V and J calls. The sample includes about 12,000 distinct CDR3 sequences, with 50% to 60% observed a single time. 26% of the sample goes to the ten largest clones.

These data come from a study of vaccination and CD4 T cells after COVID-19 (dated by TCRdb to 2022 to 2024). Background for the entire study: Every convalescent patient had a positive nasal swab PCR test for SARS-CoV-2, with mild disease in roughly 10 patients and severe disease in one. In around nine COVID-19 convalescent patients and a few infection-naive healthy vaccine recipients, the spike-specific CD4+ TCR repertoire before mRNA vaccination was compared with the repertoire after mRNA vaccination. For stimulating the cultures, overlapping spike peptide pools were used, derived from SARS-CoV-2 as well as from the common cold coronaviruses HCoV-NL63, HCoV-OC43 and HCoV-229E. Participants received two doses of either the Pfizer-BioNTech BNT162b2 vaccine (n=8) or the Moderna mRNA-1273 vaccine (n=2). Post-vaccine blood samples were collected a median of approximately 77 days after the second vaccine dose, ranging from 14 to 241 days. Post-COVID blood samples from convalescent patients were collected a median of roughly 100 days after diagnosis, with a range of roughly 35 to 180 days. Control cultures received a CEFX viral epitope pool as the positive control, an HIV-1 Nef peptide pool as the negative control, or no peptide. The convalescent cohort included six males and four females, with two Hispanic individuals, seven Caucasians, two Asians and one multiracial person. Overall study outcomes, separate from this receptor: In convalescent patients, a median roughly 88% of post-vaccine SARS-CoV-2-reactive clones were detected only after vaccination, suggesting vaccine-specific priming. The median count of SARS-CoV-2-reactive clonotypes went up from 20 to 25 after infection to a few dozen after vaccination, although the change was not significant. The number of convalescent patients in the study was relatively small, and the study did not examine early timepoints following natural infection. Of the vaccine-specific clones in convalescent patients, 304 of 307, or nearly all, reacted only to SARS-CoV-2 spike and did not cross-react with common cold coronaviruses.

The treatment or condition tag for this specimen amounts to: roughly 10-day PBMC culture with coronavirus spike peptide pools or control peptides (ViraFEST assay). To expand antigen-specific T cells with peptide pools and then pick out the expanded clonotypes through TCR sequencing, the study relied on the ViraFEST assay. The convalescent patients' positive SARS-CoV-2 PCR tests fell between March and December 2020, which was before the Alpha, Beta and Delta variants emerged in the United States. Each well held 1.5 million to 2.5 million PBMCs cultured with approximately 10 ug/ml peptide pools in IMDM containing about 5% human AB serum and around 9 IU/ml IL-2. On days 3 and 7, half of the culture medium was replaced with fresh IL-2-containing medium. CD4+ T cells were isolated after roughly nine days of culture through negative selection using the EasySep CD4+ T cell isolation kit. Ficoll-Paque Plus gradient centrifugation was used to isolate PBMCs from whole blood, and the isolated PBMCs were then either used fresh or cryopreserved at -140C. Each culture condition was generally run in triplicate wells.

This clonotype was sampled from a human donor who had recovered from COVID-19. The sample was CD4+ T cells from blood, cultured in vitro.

Here the CDR3 is given as CASSPRERGTTGELFF. The sequenced DNA: TGTGCCAGCAGCCCCAGGGAGCGGGGTACCACCGGGGAGCTGTTTTTT. The sequence joins TRBV7-2 to TRBJ2-2, with 7 bases in between that match TRBD2. The germline V gene yields SGHTA for CDR1 and FQGNSA for CDR2. V lost 5 bases and J lost 4 bases, and the count of bases not matched to a germline gene is 10. From its cysteine to its phenylalanine, the CDR3 spans 16 amino acids. Only the CDR3 region is kept as DNA, spanning 48 bases read in frame from base 1.